This T cell receptor (beta chain) was sequenced in a study of shared clonotypes between healthy human individuals. Study-wide background: CD4 naive and CD4 memory each took three plates per donor, while CD8 naive took two and CD8 memory one. Study results and caveats: Sharing across four donors was highest in naive CD4 (approximately 5%) and lowest in memory CD8 (around 0.4%). Tissues were not sampled, only blood, and their repertoires likely differ. The genetic and exposure-history diversity represented was limited by few donors.

Produced via immunoSEQ multiplex PCR; TCRdb's table is partial and in-frame only. The data contain 1.5 million to 2.5 million clones, about 95% of them singletons. CDR3 length: 15 amino acids. Of note for this clone: The antigen remains undetermined.

Positive CCR7 selection of CD45RO-negative cells yielded the naive CD8 cells, and terminally differentiated effector memory CD45RA+ cells were excluded. The rearrangement uses TRBV21-1 and TRBJ2-7; the table's D call, TRBD1, has no DNA check behind it. TRBV21-1 is tagged as a pseudogene. Sequencing input: naive CD8+ T cells sorted from blood. The clonotype was recovered from a young man in good health. The CDR3 protein is CASSNGRVRAGEQYF. As DNA, the CDR3 is TGTGCCAGCAGCAACGGCCGGGTCAGGGCCGGCGAGCAGTACTTC.